This T cell receptor beta chain was profiled in a study of post-analysis software for immune sequencing data. Whole-study results and caveats: Compared with controls, patients had more of five TRBV segments, including TRBV5-6, TRBV5-1 and TRBV20-1. F measure clustering grouped samples strongly by preparation batch.

CDR1 and CDR2 (germline): SGHTA, FQGNSA. The V gene end was trimmed by 4 bases and the J gene end by 10 bases; junction bases not matched to a gene: 13. The CDR3 totals 15 residues. A word on this clonotype: What it recognizes is unknown.

Each TCR beta cDNA library carried unique molecular identifiers. T cells numbering roughly 0.9 to 10 million yielded cDNA molecules that totaled about 500,000. TCRdb independently ran MiXCR on the PCR reads; one entry per CDR3 protein. The data hold approximately 730,000 distinct CDR3 sequences, with more than 45% observed a single time. This receptor was identified in a girl aged 5 to 17 with multiple sclerosis. The sample consisted of blood. The chain links TRBV7-2 to TRBJ2-1; 7 bases align to TRBD2. The CDR3 sequence: CASSSFGGGDKEQFF. The CDR3 coding sequence is TGTGCCAGCAGCTCGTTTGGTGGGGGGGATAAAGAGCAGTTCTTC.